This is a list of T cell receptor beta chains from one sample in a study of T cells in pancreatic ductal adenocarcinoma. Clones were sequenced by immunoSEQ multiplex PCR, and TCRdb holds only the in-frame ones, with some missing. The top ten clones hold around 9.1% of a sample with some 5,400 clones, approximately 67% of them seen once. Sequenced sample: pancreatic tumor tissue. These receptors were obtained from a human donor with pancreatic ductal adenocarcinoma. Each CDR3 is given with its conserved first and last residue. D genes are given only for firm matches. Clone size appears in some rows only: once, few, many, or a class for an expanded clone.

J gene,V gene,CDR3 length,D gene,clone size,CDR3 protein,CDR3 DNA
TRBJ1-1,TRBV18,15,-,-,CASSPRGGGNTEAFF,TGTGCCAGCTCACCACGAGGGGGGGGTAACACTGAAGCTTTCTTT
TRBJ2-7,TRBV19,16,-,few,CASSQGGPAIIYEQYF,TGTGCCAGTAGTCAAGGCGGGCCGGCTATAATCTACGAGCAGTACTTC
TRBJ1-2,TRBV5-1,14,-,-,CASSPTGDNYGYTF,TGCGCCAGCAGCCCGACAGGAGATAACTATGGCTACACCTTC
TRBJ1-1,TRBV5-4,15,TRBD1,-,CASSRDSLTRTEAFF,TGTGCCAGCAGCAGGGACAGTTTAACTAGGACTGAAGCTTTCTTT
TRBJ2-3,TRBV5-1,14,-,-,CASSPTGNWGLLNF,TGCGCCAGCAGCCCGACCGGGAATTGGGGACTCTTAAATTTT
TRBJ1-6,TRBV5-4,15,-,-,CASSLSWAYNSPLHF,TGTGCCAGCAGCTTGTCGTGGGCTTATAATTCACCCCTCCACTTT
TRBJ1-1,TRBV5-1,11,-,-,CASRSGTEAFF,TGCGCCTCGAGGAGCGGCACTGAAGCTTTCTTT
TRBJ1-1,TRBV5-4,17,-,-,CASSRLRFQGQNTEAFF,TGTGCCAGCAGCCGTCTGAGATTTCAGGGGCAGAACACTGAAGCTTTCTTT
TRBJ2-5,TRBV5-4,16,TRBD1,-,CASSLVQGAGGETQYF,TGTGCCAGCAGCTTGGTTCAGGGGGCAGGTGGAGAGACCCAGTACTTC
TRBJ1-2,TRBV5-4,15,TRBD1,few,CASSLRQGLAYGYTF,TGTGCCAGCAGCTTAAGACAGGGGTTAGCCTATGGCTACACCTTC
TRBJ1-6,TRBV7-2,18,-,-,CASSLVRTDGTRNSPLHF,TGTGCCAGCAGCTTAGTTAGGACGGACGGGACTCGTAATTCACCCCTCCACTTT
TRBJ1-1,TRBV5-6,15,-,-,CASSLGAQGNTEAFF,TGTGCCAGCAGCTTGGGAGCACAGGGGAACACTGAAGCTTTCTTT
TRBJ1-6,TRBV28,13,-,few,CASLPGGNSPLHF,TGTGCCAGCCTTCCGGGGGGGAATTCACCCCTCCACTTT
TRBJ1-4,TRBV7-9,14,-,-,CASSYRQDNEKLFF,TGTGCCAGCAGCTACAGACAGGATAATGAAAAACTGTTTTTT
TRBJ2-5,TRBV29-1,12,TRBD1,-,CSAIDRGETQYF,TGCAGCGCGATAGACAGGGGAGAGACCCAGTACTTC
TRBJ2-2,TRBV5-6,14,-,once,CASSLFRGTGELFF,TGTGCCAGCAGCTTGTTCCGGGGTACCGGGGAGCTGTTTTTT
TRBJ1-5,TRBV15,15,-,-,CATSRDREGFQPQHF,TGTGCCACCAGCAGAGATCGTGAGGGTTTTCAGCCCCAGCATTTT
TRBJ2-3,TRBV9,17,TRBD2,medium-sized,CASSVESAGGSTDTQYF,TGTGCCAGCAGCGTAGAGTCAGCGGGGGGTAGCACAGATACGCAGTATTTT
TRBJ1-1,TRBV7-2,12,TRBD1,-,CASGAGGQSAFF,TGTGCCAGCGGGGCAGGGGGCCAATCGGCTTTCTTT
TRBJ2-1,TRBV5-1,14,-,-,CASREQASANEQFF,TGCGCCAGCAGAGAACAAGCTAGCGCCAATGAGCAGTTCTTC
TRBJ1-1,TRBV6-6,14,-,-,CASSFAQVNTEAFF,TGTGCCAGCAGTTTTGCGCAGGTGAACACTGAAGCTTTCTTT
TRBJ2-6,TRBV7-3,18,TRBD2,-,CASSSVAGLGTGANVLTF,TGTGCCAGCAGCTCAGTAGCGGGGTTGGGAACTGGGGCCAACGTCCTGACTTTC
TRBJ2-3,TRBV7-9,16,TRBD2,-,CASSLISGESTDTQYF,TGTGCCAGCAGCTTAATTAGCGGGGAAAGCACAGATACGCAGTATTTT
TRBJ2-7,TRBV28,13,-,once,CASTLGRSTEQYF,TGTGCCAGCACCTTGGGCCGTTCCACCGAGCAGTACTTC